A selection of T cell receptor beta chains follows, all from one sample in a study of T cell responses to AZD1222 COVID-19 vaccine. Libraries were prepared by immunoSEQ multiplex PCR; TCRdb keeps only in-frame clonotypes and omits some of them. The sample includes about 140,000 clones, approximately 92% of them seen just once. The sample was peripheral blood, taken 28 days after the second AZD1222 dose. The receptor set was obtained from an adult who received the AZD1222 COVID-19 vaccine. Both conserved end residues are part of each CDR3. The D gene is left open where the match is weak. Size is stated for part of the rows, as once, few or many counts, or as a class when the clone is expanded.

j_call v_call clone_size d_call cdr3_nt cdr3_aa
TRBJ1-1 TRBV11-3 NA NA TGTGCCAGCAGCCCGCTTTTTTTTGGGAACACTGAAGCTTTCTTT CASSPLFFGNTEAFF
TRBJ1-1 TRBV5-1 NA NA TGCGCCAGCAGCTTGGAGGGGAGGGTCACTGAAGCTTTCTTT CASSLEGRVTEAFF
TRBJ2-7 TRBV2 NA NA TGTGCCAGCAGTGGGACCTACGAGCAGTACTTC CASSGTYEQYF
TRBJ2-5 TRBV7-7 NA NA TGTGCTAGCAGCTTAAATCTGGCGGGTCAAGAGACCCAGTACTTC CASSLNLAGQETQYF
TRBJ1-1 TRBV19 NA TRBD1 TGTGCCAGTAGGTCAGGGGGCGGGACTGAAGCTTTCTTT CASRSGGGTEAFF
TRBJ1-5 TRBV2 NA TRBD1 TGTGCCAGCCTGGGACAGCAACCCAATCAGCCCCAGCATTTT CASLGQQPNQPQHF
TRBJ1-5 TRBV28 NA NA TGTGCCAGCAGTCCTCTCAATCAGCCCCAGCATTTT CASSPLNQPQHF
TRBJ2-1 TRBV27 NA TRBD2 TGTGCCAGCAGTCTAACCACCCCCGGGACTAGCGGGAGCAGGCAGTTCTTC CASSLTTPGTSGSRQFF
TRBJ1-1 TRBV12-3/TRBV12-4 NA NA TGTGCCACCAAACGCGGGGGCACTGAAGCTTTCTTT CATKRGGTEAFF
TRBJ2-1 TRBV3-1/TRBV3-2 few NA TGTGCCAGCAGCTTCGGGACGGCCAACAATGAGCAGTTCTTC CASSFGTANNEQFF
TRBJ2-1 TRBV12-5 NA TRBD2 TGTGCTAGTGGTCCACCTCGCGGGGGGGGTAGCAATGAGCAGTTCTTC CASGPPRGGGSNEQFF
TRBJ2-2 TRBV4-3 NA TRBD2 TGCGCCAGCAGCCAAGGTCTAGCGGGGGGCCCCGGGGAGCTGTTTTTT CASSQGLAGGPGELFF
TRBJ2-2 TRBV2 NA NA TGTGCCAGCAACCCATGGACCGGGGAGCTGTTTTTT CASNPWTGELFF
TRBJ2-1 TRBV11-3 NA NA TGTGCCAGCAGCTCAAATATATGGACGGGACCGAACAATGAGCAGTTCTTC CASSSNIWTGPNNEQFF
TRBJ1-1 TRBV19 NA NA TGTGCCAGTAGGGACAGACTGGTCACTGAAGCTTTCTTT CASRDRLVTEAFF
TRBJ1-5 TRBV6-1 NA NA TGTGCCAGCAGTGAATTAAGTCAGCCCCAGCATTTT CASSELSQPQHF
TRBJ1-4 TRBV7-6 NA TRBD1 TGTGCCAGCAGCCTCGGGACAGTCGCAACTAATGAAAAACTGTTTTTT CASSLGTVATNEKLFF
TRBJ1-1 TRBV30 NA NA TGTGCCTGGAGTGAAGGGTCAGGGGTCACTGAAGCTTTCTTT CAWSEGSGVTEAFF
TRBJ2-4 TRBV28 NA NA TGTGCCAGCAGTTCCAGGGTTTTCTCAAACATTCAGTACTTC CASSSRVFSNIQYF
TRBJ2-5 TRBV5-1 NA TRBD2 TGCGCCAGCAGCGCTACCGGGACTAAGGAAGAGACCCAGTACTTC CASSATGTKEETQYF
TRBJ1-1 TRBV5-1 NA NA TGCGCCAGCAGCTTGGAGGGCGCAGGATTGGCTTTCTTT CASSLEGAGLAFF
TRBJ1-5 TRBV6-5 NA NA TGTGCCAGCAGTCCGCAACAGGATAGCAATCAGCCCCAGCATTTT CASSPQQDSNQPQHF
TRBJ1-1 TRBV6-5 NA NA TGTGCCAGCAGTTACTCGGGCGGACTGAACACTGAAGCTTTCTTT CASSYSGGLNTEAFF
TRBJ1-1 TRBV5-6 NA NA TGTGCCAGCAGCACCCCCGGGACCTCCGGCGAAGCTTTCTTT CASSTPGTSGEAFF
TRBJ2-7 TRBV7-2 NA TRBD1 TGTGCCAGCAGCTACCGGGACAGGTCCTACGAGCAGTACTTC CASSYRDRSYEQYF
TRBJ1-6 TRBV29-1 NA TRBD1 TGCAGCGTTCGGACAGGGCAAGGGTCACCCCTCCACTTT CSVRTGQGSPLHF
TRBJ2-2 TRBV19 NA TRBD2 TGTGCCAGCCTACCCGGGACTAGCGGGGGGGAGCTGTTTTTT CASLPGTSGGELFF
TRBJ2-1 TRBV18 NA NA TGTGCCAGCTCACCCGGACCGATCTACAATGAGCAGTTCTTC CASSPGPIYNEQFF
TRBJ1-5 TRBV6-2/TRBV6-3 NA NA TGTGCCAGCAGTTACACTTCTAATCAGCCCCAGCATTTT CASSYTSNQPQHF
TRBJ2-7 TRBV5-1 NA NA TGCGCCAGCAGCTTGGAGAGCAACGAGCAGTACTTC CASSLESNEQYF
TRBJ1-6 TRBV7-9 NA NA TGTGCCAGCAGCTTAACTTCCAATTCACCCCTCCACTTT CASSLTSNSPLHF
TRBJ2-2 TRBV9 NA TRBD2 TGTGCCAGCAGCGCTCAACTAGCGGGGGGGGTCCCCGGGGAGCTGTTTTTT CASSAQLAGGVPGELFF
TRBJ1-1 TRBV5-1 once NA TGCGCCAGCAGCTTGTTTGGGCAGAACACTGAAGCTTTCTTT CASSLFGQNTEAFF
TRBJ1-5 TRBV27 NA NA TGTGCCAGCAGTTTATCGATAGATAGCAATCAGCCCCAGCATTTT CASSLSIDSNQPQHF
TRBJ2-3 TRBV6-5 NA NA TGTGCCAGCAAAGGCAGAGTCACAGATACGCAGTATTTT CASKGRVTDTQYF
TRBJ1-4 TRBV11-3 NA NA TGTGCCAGCAGCCCCGGACGGATGAGATCAACTAATGAAAAACTGTTTTTT CASSPGRMRSTNEKLFF
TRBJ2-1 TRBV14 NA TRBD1 TGTGCCAGCAGCCGTTTTGATTTGAACAGGGGGCTGGATGAGCAGTTCTTC CASSRFDLNRGLDEQFF
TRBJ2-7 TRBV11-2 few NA TGTGCCAGCAGCTTAGTGAGAGGTCTGGTCTCCTACGAGCAGTACTTC CASSLVRGLVSYEQYF
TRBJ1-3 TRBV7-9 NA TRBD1 TGTGCCAGCAGCTTTATGACAGGGTCCGGAAACACCATATATTTT CASSFMTGSGNTIYF
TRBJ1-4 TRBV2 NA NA TGTGCCAGCAGGAACCAGGGCCAGAGTAATGAAAAACTGTTTTTT CASRNQGQSNEKLFF
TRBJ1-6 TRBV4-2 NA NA TGTGCCAGCAGCCAAGACGTCCCGTATGAGCGCCGTATACCCCTCCACTTT CASSQDVPYERRIPLHF
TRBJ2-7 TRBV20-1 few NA TGCAGTGCTAGAGAGGACGGGGAGCAGTACTTC CSAREDGEQYF
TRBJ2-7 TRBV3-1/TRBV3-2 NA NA TGTGCCAGCAGCCAAGAATATCGTAGCGAGCAGTACTTC CASSQEYRSEQYF
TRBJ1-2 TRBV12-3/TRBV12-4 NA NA TGTGCCAGCAGTTTATCGAATTCCGGCTACACCTTC CASSLSNSGYTF
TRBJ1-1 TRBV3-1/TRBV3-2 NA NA TGTGCCAGCAGCCGGTCGGGGAGCACTGAAGCTTTCTTT CASSRSGSTEAFF
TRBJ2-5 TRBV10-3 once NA TGTGCCATCAGTGATCGAGAGACCCAGTACTTC CAISDRETQYF
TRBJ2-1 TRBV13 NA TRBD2 TGTGCCAGCAGCGCCCCTTGGCGGGGGGGCACTTACAATGAGCAGTTCTTC CASSAPWRGGTYNEQFF
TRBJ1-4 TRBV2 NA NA TGTGCCAGCAGTCGCAGGGAAGGTAATGAAAAACTGTTTTTT CASSRREGNEKLFF
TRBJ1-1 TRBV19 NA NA TGTGCCAGTAGTCAGGGGAACACTGAAGCTTTCTTT CASSQGNTEAFF
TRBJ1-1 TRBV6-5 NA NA TGTGCCAGCAGTTATTTAGGGTGGAACACTGAAGCTTTCTTT CASSYLGWNTEAFF
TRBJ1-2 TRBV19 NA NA TGTGCCAGTCGGAGGGACGACTATGGCTACACCTTC CASRRDDYGYTF
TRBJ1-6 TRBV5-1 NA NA TGCGCCAGCAGCCCCGCGCCCAATTCACCCCTCCACTTT CASSPAPNSPLHF
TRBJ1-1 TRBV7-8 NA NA TGTGCCAGCAGCTCTGATAGAGTGGGGGGCACTGAAGCTTTCTTT CASSSDRVGGTEAFF
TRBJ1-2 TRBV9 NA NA TGTGCCAGCAGCCCAGACAGGACTGATCTCTATGGCTACACCTTC CASSPDRTDLYGYTF
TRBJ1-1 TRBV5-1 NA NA TGCGCCAGCAGCTACGCGGGAACCCGGGAGACTGAAGCTTTCTTT CASSYAGTRETEAFF